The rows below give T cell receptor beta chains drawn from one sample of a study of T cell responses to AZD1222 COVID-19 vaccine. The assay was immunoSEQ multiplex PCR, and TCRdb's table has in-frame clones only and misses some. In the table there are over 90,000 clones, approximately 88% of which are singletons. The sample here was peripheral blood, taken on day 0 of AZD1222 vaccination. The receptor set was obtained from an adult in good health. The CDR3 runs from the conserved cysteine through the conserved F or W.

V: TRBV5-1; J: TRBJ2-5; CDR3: CASSLGGQAETQYF
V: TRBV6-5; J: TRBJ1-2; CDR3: CASSLDLNGVYGYTF
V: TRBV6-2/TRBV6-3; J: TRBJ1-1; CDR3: CASSYTSNTEAFF
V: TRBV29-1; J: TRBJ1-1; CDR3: CSVFKPLNTEAFF
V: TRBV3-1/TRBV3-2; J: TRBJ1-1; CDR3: CASSQEGGREAFF
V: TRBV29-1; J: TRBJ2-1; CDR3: CSAGRDSYNEQFF
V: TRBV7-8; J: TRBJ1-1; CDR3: CASSPSGGARAFF
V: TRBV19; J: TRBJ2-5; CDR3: CASSPRDRGRETQYF
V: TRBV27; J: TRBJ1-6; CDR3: CASSSYRGLSPLHF
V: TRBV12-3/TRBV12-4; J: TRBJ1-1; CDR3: CASSLVGVTEAFF
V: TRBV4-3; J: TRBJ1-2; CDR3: CASSQDRGGYGYTF
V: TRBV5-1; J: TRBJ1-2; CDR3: CASSAATVGYGYTF
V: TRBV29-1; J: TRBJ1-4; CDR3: CSVRGDPTNEKLFF
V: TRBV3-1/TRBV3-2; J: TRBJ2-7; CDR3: CASSQDRVSEQYF
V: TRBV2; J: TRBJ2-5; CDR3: CASTGAGGPVETQYF